This T cell receptor beta chain is drawn from a study of spatial heterogeneity in lung cancer (dated by TCRdb to between 2017 and 2020). For the wider study: Beta-chain transcripts were consistently detected in greater numbers than alpha-chain transcripts, which likely reflects a higher abundance of beta-chain transcripts. A strong correlation was found between TCR transcript counts in tumor regions and a T cell transcriptional module score from matched bulk RNA-seq. Nonsynonymous mutation counts, determined by whole-exome sequencing of tumor tissue, were related to features of the TCR repertoire. In the raw uncorrected reads, each unique combination of TCR and UMI appeared more than ten times on average. In non-small cell lung cancer, the study quantitatively compared TCR alpha and beta repertoires across several tumor regions, matched nontumor lung, and blood. At surgery, over 200 tumor regions, around 65 matched nontumor lung samples and 45 to 60 PBMC samples were TCR-sequenced for both alpha and beta chains. Overall results and qualifications from the work: TCR-seq was estimated to cover only approximately 6.4% of tumor T cells for alpha chains and about 13% for beta chains. Confirming at a functional level the hypothesis that regional TCRs recognize regional mutations was considered to require additional single-cell paired TCR alpha and beta sequencing. The tumor nonsynonymous mutation count correlated with the number of expanded alpha and beta TCRs within the tumor. Counts of ubiquitous and regional expanded TCRs were found to correlate with counts of ubiquitous and regional nonsynonymous mutations, respectively.

The germline V gene specifies MNHEY as CDR1 and SVGAGI as CDR2. V and J are trimmed by 6 bases and 6 bases, and the gene matches miss 7 bases of the junction. From its cysteine to its phenylalanine, the CDR3 spans 15 amino acids. Only CDR3 DNA is held: 45 bases, read in frame from base 1. The library came from 5' RACE. Sequencing was performed on a NextSeq 500. To allow correction of PCR and sequencing errors, the TCR library protocol tagged every TCR cDNA molecule with a unique molecular identifier. On the authors' methods: Decombinator tools were used for TCR identification, UMI-based error correction and CDR3 extraction. TCRs above a frequency of 2 per 1,000, corresponding to the top 1% of the tumor frequency distribution, were defined as expanded. Expanded tumor TCRs statistically deemed absent (corrected P<0.05) from at least one tumor region were classed as regional, and all other expanded tumor TCRs were classed as ubiquitous. Renyi diversity was calculated using the R vegan package after each repertoire was subsampled 100 times to 5,000 TCRs. To build CDR3 similarity networks, amino acid triplet string-kernel similarity was used, and CDR3s were connected when their pairwise similarity was above 0.82. Through fastp at Q25 and MiXCR, TCRdb rebuilt clones from the public reads, retaining in-frame beta chains. Here each entry gathers all rows of one CDR3 protein and keeps the most common genes and DNA. The V and J calls here are based on TCRdb, not the publication. The sample yields approximately 7,600 distinct CDR3 sequences; under 20% were counted once. The ten largest clonotypes hold 12% of the sample.

The sample's time point, from its label and the paper: sample taken at primary tumor resection. The donors were 65 to 85 patients from the lung TRACERx cohort who had early-stage, untreated non-small cell lung cancer. For TCR sequencing, whole RNA was extracted from tumor and nontumor lung tissue, or from cryopreserved PBMC samples, and no cell sorting was done. Patients were selected for TCR sequencing only if sufficient RNA was available from at least two tumor regions. Tumor and adjacent nontumor lung specimens were reviewed by a lung pathologist before selection. In this sample, this clonotype turned up a few times. Its antigen is unknown. No quality values exist for individual bases; no much larger clone is one base distant.

The sequenced sample was lung tumor tissue, obtained at surgery. The V and J segments used are TRBV6-5 and TRBJ2-2; a stretch of 10 junction bases matches TRBD1. This TCR was recovered from a female donor with early-stage non-small cell lung cancer. The nucleotide sequence reads TGTGCCAGCAGGACAGGGGGCCGGAAGGCCGGGGAGCTGTTTTTT. Translated, it reads CASRTGGRKAGELFF.